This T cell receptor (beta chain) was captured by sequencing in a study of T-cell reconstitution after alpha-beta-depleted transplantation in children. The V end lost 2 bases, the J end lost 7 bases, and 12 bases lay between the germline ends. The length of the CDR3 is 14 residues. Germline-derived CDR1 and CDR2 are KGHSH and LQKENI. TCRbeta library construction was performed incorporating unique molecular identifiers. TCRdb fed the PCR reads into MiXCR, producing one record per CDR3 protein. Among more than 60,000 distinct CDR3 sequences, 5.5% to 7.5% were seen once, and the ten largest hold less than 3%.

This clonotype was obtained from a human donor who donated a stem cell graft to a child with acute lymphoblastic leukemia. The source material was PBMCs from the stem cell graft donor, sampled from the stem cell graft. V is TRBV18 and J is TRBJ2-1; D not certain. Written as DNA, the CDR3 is TGTGCCAGCTCACCATCGAATCCGGCTAATGAGCAGTTCTTC. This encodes CASSPSNPANEQFF.